This TCR beta chain was obtained from a study of blood T cell repertoires in COVID-19. Overall study context: Samples of COVID-19 (acute and convalescent) were obtained from the United States, Italy and Spain.

The protocol was immunoSEQ multiplex PCR, while the TCRdb copy is restricted to in-frame clones and leaves out a portion. The sample has roughly 250,000 clones, about 88% seen once. The germline V and J ends were trimmed by 0 bases and 6 bases, with 12 bases remaining between them. Looked up from germline, CDR1 is LGHNA and CDR2 is YSLEER. CDR3 length: 15 residues. This sequence was found in a woman in her thirties or forties who had recovered from COVID-19. This chain connects TRBV4-3 to TRBJ2-1; a possible D gene is TRBD2 (6 bases). Source material: peripheral blood. CDR3 nucleotide sequence: TGCGCCAGCAGCCAAGAGCGGGGAGCCCCCAATGAGCAGTTCTTC. Translated, it gives CASSQERGAPNEQFF.